This TCR beta chain originates from a study of T cells in localized non-small cell lung cancer. Measured with immunoSEQ multiplex PCR; TCRdb has only the in-frame clones, and not every one. Here the sample spans around 41,000 clones, approximately 91% being singletons. The length of the CDR3 is 16 residues. The germline V gene encodes CDR1 LNHNV and CDR2 YYDKDF (reference sequence). Trimming pared 2 bases from V and 0 bases from J, leaving 13 bases between. The J gene is TRBJ1-1, the V gene TRBV15; TRBD1 is a possible D gene (5 bases). Sample: peripheral blood, taken before any cancer treatment. The sequence derives from a female donor older than 55 with stage I squamous cell lung carcinoma. The CDR3 nucleotides read TGTGCCACCAGCAGACTTTCGGGACTGATGAACACTGAAGCTTTCTTT. This codes for CATSRLSGLMNTEAFF.